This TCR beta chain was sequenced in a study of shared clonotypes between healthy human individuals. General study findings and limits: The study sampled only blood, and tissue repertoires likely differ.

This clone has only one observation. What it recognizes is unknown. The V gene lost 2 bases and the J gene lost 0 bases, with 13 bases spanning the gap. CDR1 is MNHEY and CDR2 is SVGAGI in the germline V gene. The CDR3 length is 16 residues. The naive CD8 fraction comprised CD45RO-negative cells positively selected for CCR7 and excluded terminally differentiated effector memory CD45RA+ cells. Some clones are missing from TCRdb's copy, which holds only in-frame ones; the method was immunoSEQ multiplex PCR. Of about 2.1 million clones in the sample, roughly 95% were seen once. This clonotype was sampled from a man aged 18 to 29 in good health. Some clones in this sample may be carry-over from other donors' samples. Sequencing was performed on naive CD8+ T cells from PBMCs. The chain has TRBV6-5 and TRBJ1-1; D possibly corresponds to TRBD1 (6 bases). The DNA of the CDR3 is TGTGCCAGCAGTTACAACCCAGGGGCGGTGAACACTGAAGCTTTCTTT. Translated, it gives CASSYNPGAVNTEAFF.